This is a list of T cell receptor beta chains from one sample in a study of T cell repertoires in cytomegalovirus infection. A single record per CDR3 protein comes from TCRdb applying MiXCR to the reads. The sample holds fewer than 400,000 distinct CDR3 sequences, 18% seen once. Sequencing input: PBMCs. Source of these receptors: a human donor in good health (CMV status not recorded). Some clones in this sample may be carry-over from other donors' samples. CDR3s include the opening cysteine and the closing phenylalanine or tryptophan. Fields, in order: clone size, J gene, D gene, V gene, CDR3 DNA, CDR3 protein. A D gene is named only where the DNA matches it firmly. Rows give clone size only sometimes, using once, few, many, or a class for an expanded clone.

.	TRBJ2-3	TRBD2	TRBV10-3	TGTGCCATCAGTGCCCCTAGCGGGGGCCGCACAGATACGCAGTATTTT	CAISAPSGGRTDTQYF
.	TRBJ1-2	.	TRBV6-5	TGTGCCAGCAGCCGGAACTCGGGGTTTTCTGGCTACACCTTC	CASSRNSGFSGYTF
.	TRBJ1-4	.	TRBV5-4	TGTGCCAGCAGCTTGTTCGGGAAACCTAATGAAAAACTGTTTTTT	CASSLFGKPNEKLFF
.	TRBJ2-1	TRBD1	TRBV5-4	TGTGCCAGCACTGGACAGGGGCCCTACAATGAGCAGTTCTTC	CASTGQGPYNEQFF
.	TRBJ1-1	TRBD1	TRBV20-1	TGCAGTGGAATACCTCAGGGGGCCCCTGAAGCTTTTTTT	CSGIPQGAPEAFF
.	TRBJ2-3	TRBD2	TRBV7-8	TGTGCCAGCAGCTCGCGGGAGTTTCGCACAGATACGCAGTATTTT	CASSSREFRTDTQYF
.	TRBJ1-2	.	TRBV20-1	TGCAGTGCTCCCCCCCCGAACCGCTATGGCTACACCTTC	CSAPPPNRYGYTF
.	TRBJ2-1	.	TRBV20-1	TGCAGTGCTAGCTCTAGTCAAGTTAGCGATGAGCAGTTCTTC	CSASSSQVSDEQFF
.	TRBJ2-3	.	TRBV19	TGTGCCAGTAGTCTCTACAGAGATACGCAGTATTTT	CASSLYRDTQYF
.	TRBJ2-5	.	TRBV20-1	TGCAGTGCTATTCCTGGGGGCGGGGAGACCCAGTACTTC	CSAIPGGGETQYF
.	TRBJ2-4	.	TRBV4-1	TGCGCCAGCAGCCCCGTGAGGGGAAACATTCAGTACTTC	CASSPVRGNIQYF
.	TRBJ2-1	TRBD2	TRBV7-6	TGTGCCAGCAGCTCCCGGGGGGTAGGGACCAATGAGCAGTTCTTC	CASSSRGVGTNEQFF
.	TRBJ1-1	.	TRBV10-3	TGTGCCATCAGTGGACCAAGGGGGTGGGCCTCCTTAGGCACTGAAGCTTTCTTT	CAISGPRGWASLGTEAFF
few	TRBJ2-7	.	TRBV20-1	TGCAGTGCTAGAATTGGCGGTGGATTCTACGAGCAGTACTTC	CSARIGGGFYEQYF
few	TRBJ1-3	TRBD1	TRBV7-6	TGTGCCAGCAGCCAACAGGGGGCAGACACCATATATTTT	CASSQQGADTIYF
few	TRBJ2-5	.	TRBV20-1	TGCAGTGCCCGCCTCGCCGGGGCGGGAGAGACCCAGTACTTC	CSARLAGAGETQYF
.	TRBJ2-5	.	TRBV29-1	TGCAGCGTCGCCGTTTGGGTCGAAGAGACCCAGTACTTC	CSVAVWVEETQYF
many	TRBJ1-1	.	TRBV7-6	TGTGCCAGCAGCTTAAGGGGATCTAACACTGAAGCTTTCTTT	CASSLRGSNTEAFF